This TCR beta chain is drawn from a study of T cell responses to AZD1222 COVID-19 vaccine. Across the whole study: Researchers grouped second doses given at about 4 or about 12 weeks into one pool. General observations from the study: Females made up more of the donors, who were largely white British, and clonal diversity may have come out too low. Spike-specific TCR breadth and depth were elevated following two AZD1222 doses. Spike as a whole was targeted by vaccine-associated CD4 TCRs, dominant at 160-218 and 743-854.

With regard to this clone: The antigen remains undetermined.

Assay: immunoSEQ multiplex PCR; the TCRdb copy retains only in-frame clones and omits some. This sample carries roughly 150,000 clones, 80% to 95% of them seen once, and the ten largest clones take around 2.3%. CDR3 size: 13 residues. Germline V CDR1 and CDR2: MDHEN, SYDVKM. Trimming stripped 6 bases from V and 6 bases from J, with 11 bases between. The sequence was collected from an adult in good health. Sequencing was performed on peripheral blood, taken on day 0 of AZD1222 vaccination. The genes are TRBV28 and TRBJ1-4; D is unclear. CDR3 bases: TGTGCCAGCAGAGAGAGCACCCATGAAAAACTGTTTTTT. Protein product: CASRESTHEKLFF.